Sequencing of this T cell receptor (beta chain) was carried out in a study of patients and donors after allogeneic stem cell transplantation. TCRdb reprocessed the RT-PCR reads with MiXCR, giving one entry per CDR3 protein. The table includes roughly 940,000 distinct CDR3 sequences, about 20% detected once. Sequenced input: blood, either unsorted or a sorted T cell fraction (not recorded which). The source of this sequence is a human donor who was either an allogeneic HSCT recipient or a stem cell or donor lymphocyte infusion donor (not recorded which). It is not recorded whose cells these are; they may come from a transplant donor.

CDR3 sequence (DNA): TGTGCCAGCAGCCGGGGCTTCTCCTACGAGCAGTACTTC. This encodes CASSRGFSYEQYF. This sequence joins TRBV14 and TRBJ2-7; weak D call: TRBD1 (5 bases). CDR3 length: 13 amino acids. V was shortened by 4 bases and J by 0 bases, with 7 bases between the two germline ends. Per germline, CDR1 SGHDN and CDR2 FVKESK. The full variable domain, completed using reference TRBV14 and TRBJ2-7, is EAGVTQFPSHSVIEKGQTVTLRCDPISGHDNLYWYRRVMGKEIKFLLHFVKESKQDESGMPNNRFLAERTGGTYSTLKVQPAELEDSGVYFCASSRGFSYEQYFGPGTRLTVT.